This paragraph covers one T cell receptor (beta chain) sequence. Antigen unknown. The record originates from a study of identical twins. Whole-study findings and limits: There is a chance that invariant MAIT and iNKT cells partially muddied zero-insertion analyses. For monozygotic twins, models underestimated out-of-frame TCR alpha sharing.

CDR1 SGHAT and CDR2 FQNNGV come from the germline V gene. The CDR3 runs 16 residues. V trimming: 4 bases; J trimming: 0 bases; junction bases outside the gene matches: 2. TCRdb passed the 5' RACE reads through MiXCR, listing each CDR3 protein once. The sample lists hundreds of thousands of distinct CDR3 sequences; around 9.6% were seen once. Sequencing used memory (CD45RO+) T cells sorted from blood. The chain has TRBV11-2 and TRBJ2-1; 11 positions match TRBD2. This TCR derives from a woman under 30 in good health. The CDR3 DNA reads TGTGCCAGCAGCTCACTAGCGGGGGTCTCCTACAATGAGCAGTTCTTC. Its protein product is CASSSLAGVSYNEQFF.